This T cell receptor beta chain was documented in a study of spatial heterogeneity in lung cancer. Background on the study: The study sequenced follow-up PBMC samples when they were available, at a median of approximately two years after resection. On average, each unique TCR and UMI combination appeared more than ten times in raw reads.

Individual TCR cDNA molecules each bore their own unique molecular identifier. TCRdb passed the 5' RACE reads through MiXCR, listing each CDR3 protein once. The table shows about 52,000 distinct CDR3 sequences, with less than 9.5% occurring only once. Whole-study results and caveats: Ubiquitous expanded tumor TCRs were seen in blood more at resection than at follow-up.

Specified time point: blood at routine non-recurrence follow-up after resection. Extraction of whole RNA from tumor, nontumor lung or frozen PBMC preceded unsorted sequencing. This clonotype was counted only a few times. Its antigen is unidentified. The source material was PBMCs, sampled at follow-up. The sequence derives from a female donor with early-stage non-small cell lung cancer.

The chain's CDR3 is CASSRGGSSFYEQYF. DNA of the CDR3: TGTGCCAGCAGCCGTGGGGGAAGTAGCTTCTACGAGCAGTACTTC. The V and J genes are TRBV14 and TRBJ2-7; D possibly uses TRBD1 or TRBD2 (5 bases each). Trimming shortened V by 4 bases and J by 3 bases, and 16 bases separated the two germline ends. The CDR3 contains 15 residues. Germline lookup yields CDR1 SGHDN and CDR2 FVKESK.